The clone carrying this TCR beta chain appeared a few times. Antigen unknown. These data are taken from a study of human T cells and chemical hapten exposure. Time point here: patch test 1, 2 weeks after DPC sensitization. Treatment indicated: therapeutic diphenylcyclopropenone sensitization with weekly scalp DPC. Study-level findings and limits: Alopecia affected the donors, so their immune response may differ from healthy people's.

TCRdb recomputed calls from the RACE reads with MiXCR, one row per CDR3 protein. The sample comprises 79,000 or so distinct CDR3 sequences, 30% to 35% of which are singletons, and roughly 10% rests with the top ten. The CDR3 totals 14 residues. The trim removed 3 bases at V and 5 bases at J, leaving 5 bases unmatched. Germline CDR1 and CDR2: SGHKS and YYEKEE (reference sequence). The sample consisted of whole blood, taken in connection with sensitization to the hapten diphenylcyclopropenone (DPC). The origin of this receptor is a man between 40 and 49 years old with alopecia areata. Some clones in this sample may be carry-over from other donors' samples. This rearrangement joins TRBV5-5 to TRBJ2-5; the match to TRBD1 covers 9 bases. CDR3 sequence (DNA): TGTGCCAGCAGCTCAGTCGGGACAGGGGAGACCCAGTACTTC. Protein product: CASSSVGTGETQYF.